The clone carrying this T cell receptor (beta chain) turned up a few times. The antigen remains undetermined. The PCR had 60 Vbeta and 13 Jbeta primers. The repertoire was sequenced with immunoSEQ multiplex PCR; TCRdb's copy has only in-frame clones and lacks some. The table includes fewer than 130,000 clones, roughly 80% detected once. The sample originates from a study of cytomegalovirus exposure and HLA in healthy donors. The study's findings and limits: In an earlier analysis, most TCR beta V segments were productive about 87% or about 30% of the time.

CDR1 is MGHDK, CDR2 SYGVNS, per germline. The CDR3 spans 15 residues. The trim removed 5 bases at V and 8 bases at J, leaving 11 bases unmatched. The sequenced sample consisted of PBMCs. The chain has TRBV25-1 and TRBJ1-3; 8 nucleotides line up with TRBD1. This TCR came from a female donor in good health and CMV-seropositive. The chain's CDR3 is CASSSRDRYGDTIYF. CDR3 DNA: TGTGCCAGCAGTTCCCGGGACAGGTACGGAGACACCATATATTTT.